This T cell receptor (beta chain) was profiled in a study of cytomegalovirus exposure and HLA in healthy donors. General study points: Cytomegalovirus status was reportedly diagnosed by the classifier with high sensitivity and specificity. Roughly even sequencing depth across donors was the assumption behind the presence/absence analyses. Altogether, about 160 TCR beta chains were recorded as cytomegalovirus-associated.

About this clone itself: Its antigen is unidentified.

V dropped 6 bases and J dropped 2 bases, with 13 bases sitting between them. The CDR3 contains 14 residues. Germline V lookup: CDR1 SNHLY, CDR2 FYNNEI. Healthy people donating bone marrow made up the donors. Primers for the PCR totalled 60 Vbeta and 13 Jbeta. The table came from immunoSEQ multiplex PCR; TCRdb's copy has only in-frame clones and leaves some out. This sample yields around 110,000 clones, of which roughly 70% are seen a single time; 1.5% to 2% belongs to the top ten. The sequence was obtained from a woman in her late teens or twenties in good health and CMV-seronegative. The V call is TRBV2, the J call TRBJ2-5; D uncertain. The sample taken for sequencing was PBMCs. The CDR3 region is CASSPKEKQETQYF. In DNA form, the CDR3 reads TGTGCCAGCAGCCCTAAGGAGAAACAAGAGACCCAGTACTTC. Filled out from reference TRBV2 and TRBJ2-5, the complete variable domain reads EPEVTQTPSHQVTQMGQEVILRCVPISNHLYFYWYRQILGQKVEFLVSFYNNEISEKSEIFDDQFSVERPDGSNFTLKIRSTKLEDSAMYFCASSPKEKQETQYFGPGTRLLVL.